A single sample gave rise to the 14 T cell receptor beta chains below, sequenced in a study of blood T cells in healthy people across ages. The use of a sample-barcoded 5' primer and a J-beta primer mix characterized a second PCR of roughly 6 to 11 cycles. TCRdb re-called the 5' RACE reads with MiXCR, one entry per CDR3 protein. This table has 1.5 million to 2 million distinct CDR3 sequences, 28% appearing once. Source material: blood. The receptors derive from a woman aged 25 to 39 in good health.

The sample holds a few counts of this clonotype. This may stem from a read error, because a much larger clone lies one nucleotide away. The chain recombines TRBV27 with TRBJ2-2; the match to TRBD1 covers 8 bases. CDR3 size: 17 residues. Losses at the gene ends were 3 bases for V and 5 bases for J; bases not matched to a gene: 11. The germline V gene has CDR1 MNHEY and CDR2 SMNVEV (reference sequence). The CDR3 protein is CASSFYGQGKRTGELFF. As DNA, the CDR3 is TGTGCCAGCAGTTTTTACGGACAGGGCAAGAGAACCGGGGAGCTGTTTTTT.

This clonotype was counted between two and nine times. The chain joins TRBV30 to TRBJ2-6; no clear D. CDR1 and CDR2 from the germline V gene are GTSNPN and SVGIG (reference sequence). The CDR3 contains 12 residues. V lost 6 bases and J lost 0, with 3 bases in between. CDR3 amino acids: CACDSGANVLTF. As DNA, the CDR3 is TGTGCCTGTGACTCTGGGGCCAACGTCCTGACTTTC.

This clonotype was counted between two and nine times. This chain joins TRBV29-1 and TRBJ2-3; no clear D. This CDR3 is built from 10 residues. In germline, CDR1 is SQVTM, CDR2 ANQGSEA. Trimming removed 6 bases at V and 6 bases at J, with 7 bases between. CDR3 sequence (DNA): TGCAGCGTCGCTCGGGATACGCAGTATTTT. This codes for CSVARDTQYF.

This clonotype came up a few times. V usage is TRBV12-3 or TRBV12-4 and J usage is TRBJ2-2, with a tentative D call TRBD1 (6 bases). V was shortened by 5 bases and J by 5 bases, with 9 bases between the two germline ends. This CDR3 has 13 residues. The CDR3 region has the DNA TGTGCCAGCAGTCAAACAGGGACCGGGGAGCTGTTTTTT. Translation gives CASSQTGTGELFF.

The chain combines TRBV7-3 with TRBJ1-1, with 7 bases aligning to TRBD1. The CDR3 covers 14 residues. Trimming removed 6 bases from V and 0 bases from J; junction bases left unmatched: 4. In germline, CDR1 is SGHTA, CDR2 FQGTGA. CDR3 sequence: CASSGGTVNTEAFF. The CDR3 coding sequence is TGTGCCAGCAGTGGTGGGACAGTGAACACTGAAGCTTTCTTT.

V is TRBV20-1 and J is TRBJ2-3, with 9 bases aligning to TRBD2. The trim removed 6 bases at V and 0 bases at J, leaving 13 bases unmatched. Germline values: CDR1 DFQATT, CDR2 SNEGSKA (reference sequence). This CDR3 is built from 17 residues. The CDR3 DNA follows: TGCAGTGCCTCGGGACTAGCAGGAGGAGGTAGCACAGATACGCAGTATTTT. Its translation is CSASGLAGGGSTDTQYF.

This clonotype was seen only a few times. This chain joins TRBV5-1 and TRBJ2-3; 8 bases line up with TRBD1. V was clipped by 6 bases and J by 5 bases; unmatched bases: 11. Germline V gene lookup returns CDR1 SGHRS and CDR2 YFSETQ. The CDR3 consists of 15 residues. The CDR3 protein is CASTPTGERRDTQYF. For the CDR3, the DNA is TGCGCCAGCACGCCGACAGGGGAGCGTAGAGATACGCAGTATTTT.

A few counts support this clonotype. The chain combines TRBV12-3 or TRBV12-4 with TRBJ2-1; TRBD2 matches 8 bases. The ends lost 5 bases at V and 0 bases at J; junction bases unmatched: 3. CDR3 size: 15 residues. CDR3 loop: CASSIGTSSYNEQFF. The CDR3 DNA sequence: TGTGCCAGCAGTATAGGGACTAGCTCCTACAATGAGCAGTTCTTC.

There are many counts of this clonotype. CDR3 nucleotide sequence: TGCGCCAGCAGCCAAGAAGAGGGTAGAAATGAGCAGTTCTTC. Translating gives CASSQEEGRNEQFF. The rearrangement joins TRBV4-3 to TRBJ2-1; D might be TRBD2 (5 bases). The CDR3 covers 14 residues. Germline-derived CDR1 and CDR2 are LGHNA and YSLEER. Trimming took 0 bases from V and 7 from J, leaving 10 bases between them.

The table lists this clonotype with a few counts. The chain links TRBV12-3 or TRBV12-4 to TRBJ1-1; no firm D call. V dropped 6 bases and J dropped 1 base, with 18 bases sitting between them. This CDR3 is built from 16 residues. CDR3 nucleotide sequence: TGTGCCAGCAGGGTAGCGGGCACCCTCCAGAACACTGAAGCTTTCTTT. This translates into CASRVAGTLQNTEAFF.

The CDR3 bases are TGTGCCAGCCGGACTAGCAGATCCTACGAGCAGTACTTC. It translates to CASRTSRSYEQYF. The chain employs TRBV6-2 or TRBV6-3 and TRBJ2-7, with 8 bases fitting TRBD2. V lost 8 bases and J lost 1; bases outside the gene matches: 4. CDR1 and CDR2 (germline): MNHEY, SVGEGT. This CDR3 has 13 residues.

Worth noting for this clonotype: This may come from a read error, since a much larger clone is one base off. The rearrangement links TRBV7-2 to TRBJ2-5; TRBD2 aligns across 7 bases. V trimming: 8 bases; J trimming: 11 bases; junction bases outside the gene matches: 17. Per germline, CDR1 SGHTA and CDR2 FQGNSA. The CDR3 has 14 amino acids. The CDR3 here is CASSAQKSSGEQYF. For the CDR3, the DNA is TGTGCCAGCTCAGCTCAAAAGTCTAGCGGTGAGCAGTACTTC. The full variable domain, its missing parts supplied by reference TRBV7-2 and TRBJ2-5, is GAGVSQSPSNKVTEKGKDVELRCDPISGHTALYWYRQSLGQGLEFLIYFQGNSAPDKSGLPSDRFSAERTGGSVSTLTIQRTQQEDSAVYLCASSAQKSSGEQYFGPGTRLLVL.

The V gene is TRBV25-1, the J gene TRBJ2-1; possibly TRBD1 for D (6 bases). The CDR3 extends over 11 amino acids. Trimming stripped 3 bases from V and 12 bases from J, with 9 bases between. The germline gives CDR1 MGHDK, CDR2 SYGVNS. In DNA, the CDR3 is TGTGCCAGCAGTGATGGGGGCCTGCAGTTCTTC. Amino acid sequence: CASSDGGLQFF.

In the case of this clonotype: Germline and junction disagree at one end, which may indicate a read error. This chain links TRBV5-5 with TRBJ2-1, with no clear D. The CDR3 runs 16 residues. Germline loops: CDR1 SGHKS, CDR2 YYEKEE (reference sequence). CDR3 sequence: CANSFIGSGSYNEQFF. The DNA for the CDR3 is TGTGCCAACAGCTTTATCGGGTCCGGCTCCTACAATGAGCAGTTCTTC.